This is a list of T cell receptor beta chains from one sample in a study of control samples from healthy donors and cancer patients. Method: immunoSEQ multiplex PCR; TCRdb's copy keeps in-frame clones and lacks some. In the table there are about 140,000 clones, more than 85% of which are singletons. The sequenced material came from blood. The source is a woman in her 30s in good health. Both conserved end residues are part of each CDR3. Each record gives: J gene, D gene, V gene, clone size, CDR3 DNA, CDR3 protein. The D gene is left open where the match is weak. For some rows the clone size is stated as once, few or many, or as a class when expanded; others skip it.

TRBJ2-7 | . | TRBV3-1/TRBV3-2 | . | TGTGCCAGCAGCCACGGGGGAGGTACGTCCTACGAGCAGTACTTC | CASSHGGGTSYEQYF
TRBJ1-5 | . | TRBV6-5 | . | TGTGCCAGCAGTTACAGGGGGTCCAGCAATCAGCCCCAGCATTTT | CASSYRGSSNQPQHF
TRBJ2-1 | TRBD2 | TRBV19 | . | TGTGCCAGTAGGGGCCCCTGGGGACTAGCGGGAGGGCTCAATGAGCAGTTCTTC | CASRGPWGLAGGLNEQFF
TRBJ1-1 | . | TRBV3-1/TRBV3-2 | once | TGTGCCAGCAGCCAAGGGCCAGGGAACACTGAAGCTTTCTTT | CASSQGPGNTEAFF
TRBJ2-5 | TRBD1 | TRBV11-2 | . | TGTGCCAGCAGCCTGACAGGGATTGGGGAGGAGACCCAGTACTTC | CASSLTGIGEETQYF
TRBJ2-2 | . | TRBV7-9 | . | TGTGCCAGCAGCTTATTGAGTCACACCGGGGAGCTGTTTTTT | CASSLLSHTGELFF
TRBJ2-1 | TRBD2 | TRBV19 | . | TGTGCCAGTACCCCCCTCGGACTAGCGGGAGAGCATGAGCAGTTCTTC | CASTPLGLAGEHEQFF
TRBJ1-1 | TRBD1 | TRBV3-1/TRBV3-2 | . | TGTGCCAGCAGCCTGGGACAGATGAACACTGAAGCTTTCTTT | CASSLGQMNTEAFF
TRBJ2-7 | TRBD2 | TRBV18 | . | TGTGCCAGCTCAGAGGGACTAGCCTACGAGCAGTACTTC | CASSEGLAYEQYF
TRBJ1-4 | . | TRBV7-9 | . | TGTGCCAGCAGCTTAGACAGGGTGAGGGAAAAACTGTTTTTT | CASSLDRVREKLFF
TRBJ1-2 | TRBD1 | TRBV19 | . | TGTGCCAGTACTACAGGGGACCACTATGGCTACACCTTC | CASTTGDHYGYTF
TRBJ2-7 | TRBD2 | TRBV7-6 | . | TGTGCCAGCAGCTTCGTAAGCGGGGAGTCCTACGAGCAGTACTTC | CASSFVSGESYEQYF
TRBJ2-5 | . | TRBV10-3 | . | TGTGCCATCAGTGAGTCGAACGGGGGCTACGAGACCCAGTACTTC | CAISESNGGYETQYF
TRBJ2-1 | . | TRBV19 | . | TGTGCCAGTAGTATAGATCTTCGCGCCATCAATGATCAGTTCTTC | CASSIDLRAINDQFF
TRBJ2-1 | . | TRBV13 | few | TGTGCCAGCAGCACCCCTAGCAGGGGCCGCAATGAGCAGTTCTTC | CASSTPSRGRNEQFF
TRBJ2-1 | . | TRBV9 | . | TGTGCCAGCAGCGTAGGTCATATCAATGAGCAGTTCTTC | CASSVGHINEQFF
TRBJ1-2 | . | TRBV20-1 | few | TGCAGTGCGGGGAAGGGTGGCTACACCTTC | CSAGKGGYTF
TRBJ2-7 | TRBD2 | TRBV7-2 | . | TGTGCCAGCAGCGCAAGTAGCGGGATCTACGAGCAGTACTTC | CASSASSGIYEQYF
TRBJ1-1 | TRBD1 | TRBV10-3 | . | TGTGCCATCAGTGGGGGACAGGGGTTCACTGAAGCTTTCTTT | CAISGGQGFTEAFF
TRBJ2-2 | TRBD2 | TRBV4-2 | . | TGTGCCAGCAGCCCTAGCGGGGCCAACACCGGGGAGCTGTTTTTT | CASSPSGANTGELFF
TRBJ2-7 | . | TRBV5-6 | . | TGTGCCAGCAGCTCCGCCGGATATTACGAGCAGTACTTC | CASSSAGYYEQYF
TRBJ2-7 | TRBD2 | TRBV18 | . | TGTGCCAGCTCACCCAGCGGGAGTAACGAGCAGTACTTC | CASSPSGSNEQYF
TRBJ2-3 | . | TRBV11-3 | . | TGTGCCAGCAGCTTAGTTGGGGACCACGATACGCAGTATTTT | CASSLVGDHDTQYF
TRBJ1-5 | . | TRBV28 | . | TGTGCCAGCAGTTTAGCGAGACAGCCCCAGCATTTT | CASSLARQPQHF
TRBJ2-3 | . | TRBV21-1 | . | TGTGCCAGCAGCAAAGAAAGACTAGCGGGAGAGATTCGGACAGATACGCAGTATTTT | CASSKERLAGEIRTDTQYF
TRBJ1-3 | . | TRBV3-1/TRBV3-2 | . | TGTGCCAGCAGCCCTCCGCGACAGTTCCCGTCGGGAAACACCATATATTTT | CASSPPRQFPSGNTIYF
TRBJ2-3 | TRBD2 | TRBV9 | . | TGTGCCAGCAGCGTAGGGGTTAGCGGGAGGACAAATACGCAGTATTTT | CASSVGVSGRTNTQYF
TRBJ1-3 | . | TRBV2 | . | TGTGCCAGCAGCGTTGACGGTCGCTCTGGAAACACCATATATTTT | CASSVDGRSGNTIYF
TRBJ1-1 | . | TRBV18 | . | TGTGCCAGCTCACCGATGTTGCTAGGGAACACTGAAGCTTTCTTT | CASSPMLLGNTEAFF
TRBJ2-7 | . | TRBV7-9 | . | TGTGCCAGCAGCTTAGAACCTTCGGCCTCCTACGAGCAGTACTTC | CASSLEPSASYEQYF
TRBJ2-7 | TRBD1 | TRBV2 | once | TGTGCCAGCAGTGTAGCCGGGACAGGGGCCTACGAGCAGTACTTC | CASSVAGTGAYEQYF
TRBJ2-5 | TRBD2 | TRBV19 | . | TGTGCCAGTAGGGGGACTAGAGTAGCGGGGAACCAAGAGACCCAGTACTTC | CASRGTRVAGNQETQYF
TRBJ2-3 | . | TRBV10-1 | . | TGCGCCAGCAGTGAGAGCGGGTCAGATACGCAGTATTTT | CASSESGSDTQYF
TRBJ1-5 | TRBD1 | TRBV5-1 | . | TGCGCCAGCAGCTTGGCAGGGGGCGGCAATCAGCCCCAGCATTTT | CASSLAGGGNQPQHF
TRBJ2-2 | TRBD2 | TRBV3-1/TRBV3-2 | . | TGTGCCAGCAGCCCGACTAGCGGAGTTTGGGGCACCGGGGAGCTGTTTTTT | CASSPTSGVWGTGELFF
TRBJ1-4 | . | TRBV19 | . | TGTGCCAGTAGTAACACAGAGACCCTGTTTTTT | CASSNTETLFF
TRBJ2-1 | . | TRBV13 | . | TGTGCCAGCAGCTTAAAGACTGCGTACAATGAGCAGTTCTTC | CASSLKTAYNEQFF
TRBJ2-3 | . | TRBV20-1 | once | TGCAGTGCTAGTACACGAGCGGACAGCACAGATACGCAGTATTTT | CSASTRADSTDTQYF
TRBJ1-2 | . | TRBV2 | . | TGTGCCAGCAGCGGCCGCGGCCCCACCTATGGCTACACCTTC | CASSGRGPTYGYTF
TRBJ2-1 | TRBD1 | TRBV6-1 | . | TGTGCCAGCAGTGAGAGGACAGGCGCTGGGGGGCAGTTCTTC | CASSERTGAGGQFF
TRBJ2-7 | . | TRBV5-1 | few | TGCGCCAGCAGCTCCATTACTCCTCCCTACGAGCAGTACTTC | CASSSITPPYEQYF
TRBJ1-2 | . | TRBV6-2/TRBV6-3 | . | TGTGCCAGCAGTTACTGGGCAGACTATGGCTACACCTTC | CASSYWADYGYTF